Reported below is one TCR beta chain. In the study's own analysis: Amplifying reference gene primers gave estimates of nucleated cell counts. Measured with immunoSEQ multiplex PCR; TCRdb has only the in-frame clones, and not every one. That table gives V, J and clone size, and the DNA gave D and trimming. The data hold 250,000 or so clones, with about 89% observed a single time. There are 11 residues in the CDR3. Deletions cut 5 bases from V and 5 bases from J, with 7 bases between. The germline CDR1 and CDR2 sequences are SGHDT and YYEEEE. This sample is drawn from a study of blood T cell repertoires in COVID-19. Study information: From the United States, Italy and Spain came samples of acute and convalescent COVID-19.

This clonotype was sampled from a middle-aged woman who had recovered from COVID-19. Specimen: peripheral blood. V gene TRBV5-6 combines with J gene TRBJ2-5, with TRBD1 as a possible D gene (6 bases). The CDR3 protein is CASSTGETQYF. The CDR3 DNA sequence: TGTGCCAGCAGTACAGGGGAGACCCAGTACTTC.